This TCR beta chain was recovered during a study of T-cell reconstitution after alpha-beta-depleted transplantation in children. Study results and caveats: At the one-year point after transplant, T-cell counts and TCRbeta diversity were found to come mostly from T cells that had been newly produced.

The CDR3 spans 15 residues. V shed 5 bases and J 7 bases; nucleotides not matched to a gene: 9. Per germline, CDR1 SGHNT and CDR2 YENEEA. Only a few counts were recorded for this clonotype. Its antigen remains unknown. A TCRbeta library incorporating unique molecular identifiers was prepared. TCRdb redid the calling of the PCR reads with MiXCR, one entry per CDR3 protein. The sample holds more than 500,000 distinct CDR3 sequences, 10% to 12% seen once. The chain employs TRBV11-3 and TRBJ2-7; 12 bases match TRBD1. This TCR was sampled from a female patient aged 2 to 10 who had a stem cell transplant for aplastic anemia, so the T cells may come from the graft donor. Sequences were derived from PBMCs, mostly from graft donor cells, sampled 180 days after TCRalphabeta/CD19-depleted stem cell transplant. CDR3 sequence reads: CASSLTGTGGGEQYV. CDR3 sequence (DNA): TGTGCCAGCAGCCTCACCGGGACAGGGGGCGGGGAGCAGTACGTC.